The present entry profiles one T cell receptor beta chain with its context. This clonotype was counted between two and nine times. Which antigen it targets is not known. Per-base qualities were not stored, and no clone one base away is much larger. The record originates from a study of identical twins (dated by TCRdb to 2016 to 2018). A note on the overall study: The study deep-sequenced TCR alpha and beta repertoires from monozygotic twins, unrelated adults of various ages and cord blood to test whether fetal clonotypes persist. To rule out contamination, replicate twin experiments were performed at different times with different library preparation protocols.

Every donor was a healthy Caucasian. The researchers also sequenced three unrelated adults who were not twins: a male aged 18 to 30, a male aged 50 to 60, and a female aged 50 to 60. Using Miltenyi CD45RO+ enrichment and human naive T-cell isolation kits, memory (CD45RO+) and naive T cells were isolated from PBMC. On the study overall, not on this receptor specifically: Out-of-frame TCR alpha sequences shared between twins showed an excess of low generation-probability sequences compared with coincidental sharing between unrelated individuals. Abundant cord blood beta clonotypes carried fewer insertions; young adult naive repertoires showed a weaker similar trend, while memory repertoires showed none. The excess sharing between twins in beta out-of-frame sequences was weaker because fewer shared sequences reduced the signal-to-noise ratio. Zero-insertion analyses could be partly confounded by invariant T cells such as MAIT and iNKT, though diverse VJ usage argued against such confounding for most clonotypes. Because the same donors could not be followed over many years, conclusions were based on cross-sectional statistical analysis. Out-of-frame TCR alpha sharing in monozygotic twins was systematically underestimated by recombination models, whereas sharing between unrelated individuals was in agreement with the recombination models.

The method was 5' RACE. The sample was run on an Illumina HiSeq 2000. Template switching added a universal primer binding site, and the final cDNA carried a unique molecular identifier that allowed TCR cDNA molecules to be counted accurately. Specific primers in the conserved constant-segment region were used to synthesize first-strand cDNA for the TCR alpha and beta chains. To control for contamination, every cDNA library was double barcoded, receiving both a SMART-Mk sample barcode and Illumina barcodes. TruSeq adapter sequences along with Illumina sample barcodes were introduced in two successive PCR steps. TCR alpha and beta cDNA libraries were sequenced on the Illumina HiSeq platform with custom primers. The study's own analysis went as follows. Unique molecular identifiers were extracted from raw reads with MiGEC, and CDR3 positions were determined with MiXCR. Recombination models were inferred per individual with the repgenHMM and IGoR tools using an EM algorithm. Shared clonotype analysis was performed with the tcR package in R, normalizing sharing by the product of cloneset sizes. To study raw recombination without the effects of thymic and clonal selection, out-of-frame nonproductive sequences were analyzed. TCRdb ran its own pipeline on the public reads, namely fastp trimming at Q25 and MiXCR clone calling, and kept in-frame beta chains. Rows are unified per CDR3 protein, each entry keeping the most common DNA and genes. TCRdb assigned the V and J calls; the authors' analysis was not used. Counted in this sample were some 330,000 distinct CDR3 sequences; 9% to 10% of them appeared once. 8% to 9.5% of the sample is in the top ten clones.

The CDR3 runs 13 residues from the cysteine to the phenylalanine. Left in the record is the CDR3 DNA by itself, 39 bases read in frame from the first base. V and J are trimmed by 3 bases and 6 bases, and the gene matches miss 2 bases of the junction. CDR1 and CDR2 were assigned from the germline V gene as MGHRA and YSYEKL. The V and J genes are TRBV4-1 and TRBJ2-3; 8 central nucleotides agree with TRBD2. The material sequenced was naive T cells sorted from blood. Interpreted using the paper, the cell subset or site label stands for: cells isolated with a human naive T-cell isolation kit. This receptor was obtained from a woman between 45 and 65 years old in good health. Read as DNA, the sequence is TGCGCCAGCAGCCACCCGGGGGGGGATACGCAGTATTTT. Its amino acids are CASSHPGGDTQYF.